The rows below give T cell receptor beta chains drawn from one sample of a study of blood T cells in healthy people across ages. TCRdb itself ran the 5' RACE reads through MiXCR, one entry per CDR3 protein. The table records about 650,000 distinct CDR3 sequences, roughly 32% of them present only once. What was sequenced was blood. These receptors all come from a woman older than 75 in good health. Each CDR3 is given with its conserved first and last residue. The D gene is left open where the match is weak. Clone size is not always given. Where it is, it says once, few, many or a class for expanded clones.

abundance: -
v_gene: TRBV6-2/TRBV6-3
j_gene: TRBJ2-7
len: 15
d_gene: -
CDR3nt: TGTGCCAGCAGCCCAATTCCACTACAGGGCTACGAGCAGTACTTC
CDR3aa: CASSPIPLQGYEQYF

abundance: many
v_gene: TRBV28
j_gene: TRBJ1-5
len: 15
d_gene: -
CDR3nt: TGTGCCAGCGTCGGCAGGGGCAGGAGCAATCAGCCCCAGCATTTT
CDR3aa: CASVGRGRSNQPQHF

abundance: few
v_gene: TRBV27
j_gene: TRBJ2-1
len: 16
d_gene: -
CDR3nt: TGTGCCAGCAGTTTATTGGGGTTAGGGCGACCGCTTGAGCAGTTCTTC
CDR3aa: CASSLLGLGRPLEQFF

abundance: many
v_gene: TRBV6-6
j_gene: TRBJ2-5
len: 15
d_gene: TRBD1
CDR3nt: TGTGCCAGCATACAGGGGCCATACTCCCAAGAGACCCAGTACTTC
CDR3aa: CASIQGPYSQETQYF

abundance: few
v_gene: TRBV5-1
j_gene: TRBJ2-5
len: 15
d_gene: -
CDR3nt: TGCGCCAGCAGCGGGGATACAGGGCGAAGAGGGACCCAGTACTTC
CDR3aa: CASSGDTGRRGTQYF

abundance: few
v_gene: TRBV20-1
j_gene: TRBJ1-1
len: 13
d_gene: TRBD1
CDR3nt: TGCAGTGCCGGCCGGACAGGGAACACTGAAGCTTTCTTT
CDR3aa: CSAGRTGNTEAFF

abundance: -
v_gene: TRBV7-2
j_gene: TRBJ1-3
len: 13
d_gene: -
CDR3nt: TGTGCCAGCAGCCATGGTTCTGGAAACACCATATATTTT
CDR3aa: CASSHGSGNTIYF

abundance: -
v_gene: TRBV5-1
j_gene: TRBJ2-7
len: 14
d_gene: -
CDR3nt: TGCGCCAGCAGCAAGAGCGGAAATTCCTACGAGCAGTACTTC
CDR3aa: CASSKSGNSYEQYF

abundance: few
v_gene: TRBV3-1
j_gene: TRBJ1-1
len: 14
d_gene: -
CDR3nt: TGTGCCAGCAGCCAAGGGTTCCGGGGAAATAAAGCTTTCTTT
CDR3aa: CASSQGFRGNKAFF

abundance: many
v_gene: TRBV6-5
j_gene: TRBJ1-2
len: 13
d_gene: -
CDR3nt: TGTGCCAGCAGAAAGACAGGAAACTATGGCTACACCTTC
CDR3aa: CASRKTGNYGYTF

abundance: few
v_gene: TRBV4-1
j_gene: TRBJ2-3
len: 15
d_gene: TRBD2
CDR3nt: TGCGCCAGCAGCCAAGATAGCGGGGGGGCAGATACGCAGTATTTT
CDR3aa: CASSQDSGGADTQYF

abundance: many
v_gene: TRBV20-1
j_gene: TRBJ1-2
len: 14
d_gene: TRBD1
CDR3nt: TGCAGTGCTATCGCGGGACAGGGAGACTATGGCTACACCTTC
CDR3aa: CSAIAGQGDYGYTF

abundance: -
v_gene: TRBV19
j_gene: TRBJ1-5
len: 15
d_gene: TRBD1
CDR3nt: TGTGCCAGTTCCTTTGGGACAGCAGGCAATCAGCCCCAGCATTTT
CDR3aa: CASSFGTAGNQPQHF

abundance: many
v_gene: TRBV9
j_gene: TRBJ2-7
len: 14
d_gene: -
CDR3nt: TGTGCCAGCAGCGTAGGTTGGAACTCCTACGAGCAGTACTTC
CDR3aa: CASSVGWNSYEQYF

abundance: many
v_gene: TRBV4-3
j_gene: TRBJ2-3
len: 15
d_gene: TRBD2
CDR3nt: TGCGCCAGCAGCCAAGGACTAGCGGGGGAATATACGCAGTATTTT
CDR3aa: CASSQGLAGEYTQYF

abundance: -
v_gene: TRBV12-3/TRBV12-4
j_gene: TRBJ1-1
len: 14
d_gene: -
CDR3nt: TGTGCCAGCAGTCTGACAGAATATAACACTGAAGCTTTCTTT
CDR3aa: CASSLTEYNTEAFF

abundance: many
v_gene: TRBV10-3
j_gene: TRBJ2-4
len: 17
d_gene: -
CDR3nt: TGTGCCATCAGTGATGAAACGGGGGGCTCGGGCAAAAACATTCAGTACTTC
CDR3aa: CAISDETGGSGKNIQYF

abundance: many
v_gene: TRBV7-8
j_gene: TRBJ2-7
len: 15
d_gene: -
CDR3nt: TGTGCCAGCAGCCCAAGGACGCGGATAGCCTACGAGCAGTACTTC
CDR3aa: CASSPRTRIAYEQYF

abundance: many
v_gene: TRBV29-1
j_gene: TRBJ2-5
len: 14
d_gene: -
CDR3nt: TGCAGCGTATCACAAGCCGGACCGAAAGAGACCCAGTACTTC
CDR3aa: CSVSQAGPKETQYF

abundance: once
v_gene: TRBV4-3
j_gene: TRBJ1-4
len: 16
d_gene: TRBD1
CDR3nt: TGCGCCAGCAGCCAGGGGCAGAGGACAGGGAGGCGAAAACTGTTTTTT
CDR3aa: CASSQGQRTGRRKLFF

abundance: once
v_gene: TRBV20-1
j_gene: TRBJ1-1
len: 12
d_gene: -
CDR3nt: TGCAGTGCTAGGAGATTAAACACTGGAGCTTTCTTT
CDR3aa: CSARRLNTGAFF

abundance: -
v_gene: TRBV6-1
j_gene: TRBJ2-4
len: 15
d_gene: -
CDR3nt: TGTGCCAGCAGAGATCGTTTGGTAGCCAAAAACATTCAGTACTTC
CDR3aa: CASRDRLVAKNIQYF

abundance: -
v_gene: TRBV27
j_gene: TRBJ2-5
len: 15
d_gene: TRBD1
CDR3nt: TGTGCCAGCAGTGGGGACAGGGTGAGGCAAGAGACCCAGTACTTC
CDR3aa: CASSGDRVRQETQYF

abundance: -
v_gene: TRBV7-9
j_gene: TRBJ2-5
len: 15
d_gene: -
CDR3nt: TGTGCCAGCAGCTTTTTGCCGGGGGCGGGAGAGACCCAGTACTTC
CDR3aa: CASSFLPGAGETQYF

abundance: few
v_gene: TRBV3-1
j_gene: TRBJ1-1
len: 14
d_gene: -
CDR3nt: TGTGCCAGCAGCCAAGCTTTTACGTCCTCTGAAGCTTTCTTT
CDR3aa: CASSQAFTSSEAFF

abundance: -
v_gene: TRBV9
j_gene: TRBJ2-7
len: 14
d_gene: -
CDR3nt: TGTGCCAGCAGCGTTGGGGCAGGGCCCTACGAGCAGTACTTC
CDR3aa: CASSVGAGPYEQYF

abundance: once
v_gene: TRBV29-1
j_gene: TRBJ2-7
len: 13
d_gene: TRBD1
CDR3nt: TGCAGGGACAGGCCTTTCGCCCCCTACGAGCAGTACTTC
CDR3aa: CRDRPFAPYEQYF

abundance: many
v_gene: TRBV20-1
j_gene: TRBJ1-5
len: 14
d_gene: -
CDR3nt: TGCAGTGCTAGTGCAGGGACTAGCAATCAGCCCCAGCATTTT
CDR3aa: CSASAGTSNQPQHF

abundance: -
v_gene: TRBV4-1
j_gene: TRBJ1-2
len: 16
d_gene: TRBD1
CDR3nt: TGCGCCAGCAGCCAGACCCCAGGGGGCATGGGGTATGGCTACACCTTC
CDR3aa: CASSQTPGGMGYGYTF

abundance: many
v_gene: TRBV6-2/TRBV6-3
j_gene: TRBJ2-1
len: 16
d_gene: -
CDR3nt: TGTGCCAGCACCGTCCCGGGGGTTCGCTCCTACAATGAGCAGTTCTTC
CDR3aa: CASTVPGVRSYNEQFF

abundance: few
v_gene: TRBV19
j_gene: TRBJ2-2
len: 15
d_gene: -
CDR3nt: TGTGCCAGTAGTTCCCGCGGGGTCAGCACCGGGGAGCTGTTTTTT
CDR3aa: CASSSRGVSTGELFF

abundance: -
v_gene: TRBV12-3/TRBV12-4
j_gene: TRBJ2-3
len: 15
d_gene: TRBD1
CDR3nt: TGTGCCAGCAGTGGACAGGGTCTGAACACAGATGCGCAGTATTTT
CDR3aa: CASSGQGLNTDAQYF

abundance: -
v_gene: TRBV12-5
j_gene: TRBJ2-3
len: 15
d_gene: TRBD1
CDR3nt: TGTGCTAGTAGTCCAGGACAGGGGGCCCCAGATACGCAGTATTTT
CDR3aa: CASSPGQGAPDTQYF

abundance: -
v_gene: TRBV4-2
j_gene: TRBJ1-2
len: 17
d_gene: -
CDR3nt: TGTGCCAGCAGCCAGGTGGTGGACTGGGAATTTAACTATGGCTACACCTTC
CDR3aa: CASSQVVDWEFNYGYTF

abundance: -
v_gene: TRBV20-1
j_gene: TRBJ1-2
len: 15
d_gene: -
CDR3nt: TGCAGTGCTAGAGTGGAGACAACAGCTAACTATGGCTACACCTTC
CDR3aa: CSARVETTANYGYTF

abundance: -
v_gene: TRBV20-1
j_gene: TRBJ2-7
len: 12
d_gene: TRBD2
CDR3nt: TGCAGTGCTAGAGAGCTAGCGGGGGAGCAGTACTTC
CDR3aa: CSARELAGEQYF

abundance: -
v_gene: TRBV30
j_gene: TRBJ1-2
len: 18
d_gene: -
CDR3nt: TGTGCCTGGAGTGTACCCCCTCCGACAGGACAAATAGACGGTGGCTACACCTTC
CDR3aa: CAWSVPPPTGQIDGGYTF

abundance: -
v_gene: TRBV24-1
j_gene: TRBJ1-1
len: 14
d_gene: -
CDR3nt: TGTGCCACCAGTGATTTGCAAGGGGAAACTGAAGCTTTCTTT
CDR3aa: CATSDLQGETEAFF

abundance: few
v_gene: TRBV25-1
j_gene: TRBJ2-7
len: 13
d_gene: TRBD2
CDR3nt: TGTGCCAGCTCCGGGACTAGGCGCTACGAGCAGTACTTC
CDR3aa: CASSGTRRYEQYF

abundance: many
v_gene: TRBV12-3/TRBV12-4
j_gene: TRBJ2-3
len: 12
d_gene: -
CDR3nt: TGTGCCAGCAGTCTAGGGGCAGATACGCAGTATTTT
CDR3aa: CASSLGADTQYF

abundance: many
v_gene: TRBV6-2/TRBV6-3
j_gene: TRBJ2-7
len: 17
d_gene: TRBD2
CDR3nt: TGTGCCAGCAGTTACTCGAGGACTAGCGGGGCGACCTACGAGCAGTACTTC
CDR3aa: CASSYSRTSGATYEQYF

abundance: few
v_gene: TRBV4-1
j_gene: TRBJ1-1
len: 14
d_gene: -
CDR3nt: TGCGCCAGCAGCCACGACAGAACGGACACTGAAGCTTTCTTT
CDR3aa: CASSHDRTDTEAFF

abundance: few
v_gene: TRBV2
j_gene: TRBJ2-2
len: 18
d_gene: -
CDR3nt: TGTGCCAGCAGTCAATCCCCGGGACGGGTTAAAACCGCCGGGGAGCTGTTTTTT
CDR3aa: CASSQSPGRVKTAGELFF

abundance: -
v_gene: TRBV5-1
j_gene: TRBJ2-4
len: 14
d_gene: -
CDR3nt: TGCGCCAGCAGCTTGGGACAGGGAGGAGACATTCAGTACTTC
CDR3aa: CASSLGQGGDIQYF

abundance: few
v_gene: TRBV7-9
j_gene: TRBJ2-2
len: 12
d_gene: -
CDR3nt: TGTGCCAGCAGCTTAGAGACCGGGGAGCTGTTTTTT
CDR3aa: CASSLETGELFF

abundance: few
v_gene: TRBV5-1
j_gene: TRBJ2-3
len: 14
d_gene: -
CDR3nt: TGCGCCAGCGGAGGGGGAGGGGGCACAGATACGCAGTATTTT
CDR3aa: CASGGGGGTDTQYF

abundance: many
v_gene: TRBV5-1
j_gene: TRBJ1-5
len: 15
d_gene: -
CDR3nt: TGCGCCAGCAGCTCGGACGGAATAGCAGGTCAGCCCCAGCATTTT
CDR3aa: CASSSDGIAGQPQHF

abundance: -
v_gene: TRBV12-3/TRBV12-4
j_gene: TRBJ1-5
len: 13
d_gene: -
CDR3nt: TGTGCCAGCAGTTTTTCGGATAATCAGCCCCAGCATTTT
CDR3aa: CASSFSDNQPQHF

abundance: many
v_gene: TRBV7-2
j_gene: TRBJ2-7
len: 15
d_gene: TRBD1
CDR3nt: TGTGCCAGCAGCCTAGTGGCAGGGGGCGAGTACGAGCAGTACTTC
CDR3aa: CASSLVAGGEYEQYF

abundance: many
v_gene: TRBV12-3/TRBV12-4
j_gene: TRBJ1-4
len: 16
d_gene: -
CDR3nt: TGTGCCAGCAGTTTAAAGATCGGAGCAACTAATGAAAAACTGTTTTTT
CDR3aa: CASSLKIGATNEKLFF

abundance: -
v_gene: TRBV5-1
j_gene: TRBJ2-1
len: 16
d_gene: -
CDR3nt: TGCGCCAGCAGCTTAGGCCCGGACAGAATCTCCTACGAGCAGTTCTTC
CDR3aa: CASSLGPDRISYEQFF

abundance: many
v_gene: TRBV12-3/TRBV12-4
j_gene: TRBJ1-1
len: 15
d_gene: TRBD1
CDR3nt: TGTGCCAGCAGTCGAAGACAGGGAGGGAGCACTGAAGCTTTCTTT
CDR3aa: CASSRRQGGSTEAFF

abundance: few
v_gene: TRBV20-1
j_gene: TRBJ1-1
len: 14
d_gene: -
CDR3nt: TGCAGTGCTAGAGTACCGGGTCGGAACACTGAAGCTTTCTTT
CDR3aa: CSARVPGRNTEAFF

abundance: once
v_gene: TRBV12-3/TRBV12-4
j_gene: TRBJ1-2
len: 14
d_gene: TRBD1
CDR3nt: TGTGCCAGCACCAAGGGACAGGGGGCGCAAGGCTACACCTTC
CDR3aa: CASTKGQGAQGYTF

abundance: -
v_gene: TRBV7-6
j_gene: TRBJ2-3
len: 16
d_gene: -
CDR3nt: TGTGCCAGCAGCCCGGTCCCCACAGAAAGCACAGATACGCAGTATTTT
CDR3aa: CASSPVPTESTDTQYF

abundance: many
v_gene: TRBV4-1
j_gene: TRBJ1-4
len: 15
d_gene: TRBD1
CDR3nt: TGCGCCAGCAGCCAAGATGGGACAGGGAATGAAAAACTGTTTTTT
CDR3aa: CASSQDGTGNEKLFF

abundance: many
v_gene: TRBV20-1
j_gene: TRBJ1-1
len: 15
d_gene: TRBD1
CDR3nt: TGCAGTGCTAGAGCCCTGACAGGGCCGGTTACGAAAGCTTTCTTT
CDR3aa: CSARALTGPVTKAFF

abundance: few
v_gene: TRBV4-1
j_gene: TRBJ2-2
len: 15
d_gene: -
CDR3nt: TGCGCCAGCAGCCAAGAACGCCGGTACACCGGGGAGCTGTTTTTT
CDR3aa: CASSQERRYTGELFF

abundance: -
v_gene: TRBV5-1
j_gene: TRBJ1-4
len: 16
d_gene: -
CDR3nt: TGCGCCAGCAGCCAACCTCGGGGACTCTTGAATGAAAAACTGTTTTTT
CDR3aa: CASSQPRGLLNEKLFF